The table lists the clone carrying this TCR beta chain with a few counts. CDR3 length: 13 residues. V lost 5 bases and J lost 0, with 10 bases in between. Germline loops: CDR1 GTSNPN, CDR2 SVGIG (reference sequence). The record originates from a study of regulatory T cells in long-lasting Graves disease. Time point: newly diagnosed GD, antithyroid drugs for less than 3 months. PBMC RNA was the source of the TCR library. Tubes containing EDTA received 8 to 9.5 milliliters of drawn peripheral blood. TCR beta libraries were built with iRepertoire HTBI primers and Arm-PCR of CDR3 regions. MiXCR, applied by TCRdb to the multiplex PCR reads, yields one record per CDR3 protein. Here the sample spans hundreds of thousands of distinct CDR3 sequences, about 13% being singletons. These same records also appear under a second study, on T cells in Graves' hyperthyroidism and ophthalmopathy.

This sequence joins TRBV30 and TRBJ1-2, with D unclear. This sample comprised peripheral blood mononuclear cells (PBMCs), obtained at new diagnosis, from a patient treated with antithyroid drugs. The receptor's source is a man aged 25 to 40 with Graves disease. Here the CDR3 reads CAWAPQTNYGYTF. The DNA for the CDR3 is TGTGCCTGGGCTCCACAGACTAACTATGGCTACACCTTC.